The 20 T cell receptor beta chains in this list originate from one sample, sequenced in a study of T-cell memory formation after mild COVID-19 (dated by TCRdb to the early 2020s). Receptor amplification or capture employed 5' RACE. The sequencer listed for this sample is Illumina NovaSeq 6000. The raw public reads went through TCRdb reprocessing: fastp at Q25, MiXCR clone calling, in-frame beta chains kept. CDR3 protein sequences are deduplicated, and each keeps its most common genes and DNA. The table for this sample lists 300,000 to 400,000 distinct CDR3 sequences; 20% to 25% of them were counted only once. Of the sample, roughly an eighth is held by the ten largest clones. The sample taken for sequencing was PBMCs or a T cell subset sorted from them (not recorded which). Receptors originate from an adult woman who had mild COVID-19 (a few samples of this study predate the infection). The sample titles of this study are shuffled in the database, so cell type and time point are left out; the donor was told from shared clones.

This clonotype appeared a few times. The chain recombines TRBV6-5 with TRBJ1-2; D not resolved. Between the trimmed V and J ends, which lost 0 bases and 0 bases, there was a span of 17 bases. CDR3 length: 18 residues. Germline values: CDR1 MNHEY, CDR2 SVGAGI. CDR3 in DNA: TGTGCCAGCAGTTACTCTCAGACCAGAACACTCTCTAACTATGGCTACACCTTC. Amino acids: CASSYSQTRTLSNYGYTF.

The chain has TRBV6-6 and TRBJ1-4, with 8 bases that match TRBD1. Germline lookup yields CDR1 MNHNY and CDR2 SVGAGI (reference sequence). This CDR3 spans 17 amino acids. Germline trimming cut 4 bases from V and 5 bases from J; bases unmatched to any gene: 12. The CDR3 region is CASSFGQGPLLNEKLFF. For the CDR3, the DNA is TGTGCCAGCAGTTTTGGACAGGGCCCACTGTTAAATGAAAAACTGTTTTTT.

Only a few counts were recorded for this clonotype. This chain's CDR3 is CASRTYNEQFF. CDR3 bases: TGTGCCAGCAGAACTTACAATGAGCAGTTCTTC. V is TRBV7-2 and J is TRBJ2-1, with D uncertain. The CDR3 contains 11 residues. The germline V and J ends were trimmed by 6 bases and 4 bases, with 4 bases remaining between them. Germline V lookup: CDR1 SGHTA, CDR2 FQGNSA.

This clonotype has more than one count but fewer than ten. CDR3 sequence: CASMTMGRQETQYF. In DNA, the CDR3 is TGTGCCAGCATGACCATGGGACGCCAAGAGACCCAGTACTTC. This chain uses TRBV6-6 with TRBJ2-5; perhaps D is TRBD1 or TRBD2 (5 bases each). Germline V gives CDR1 MNHNY, CDR2 SVGAGI (reference sequence). The V gene lost 7 bases and the J gene lost 1 base, with 13 bases spanning the gap. CDR3 length: 14 amino acids.

This clonotype was counted a few times. This chain uses TRBV12-3 or TRBV12-4 with TRBJ2-7, with 8 nucleotides matching TRBD1. The CDR3 is 15 amino acids. Unmatched junction bases numbered 9, after V lost 3 bases and J lost 5 bases. The CDR3: CASSFDRGLWNEQYF. CDR3 sequence (DNA): TGTGCCAGCAGTTTCGACAGGGGCCTGTGGAACGAGCAGTACTTC.

This clonotype was counted a few times. This chain connects TRBV12-3 or TRBV12-4 to TRBJ2-5; 16 nucleotides line up with TRBD2. The CDR3 consists of 17 residues. The junction had 7 bases not matched to a gene; V was cut back by 6 bases and J by 3 bases. CDR3 nucleotide sequence: TGTGCCAGCAGCCGTGGGACTAGCGGGAGGGCCGAAGAGACCCAGTACTTC. Amino acid sequence: CASSRGTSGRAEETQYF.

This clonotype was detected only a few times. The chain combines TRBV5-1 with TRBJ1-1; TRBD1 matches 9 bases. The CDR3 is 15 amino acids. Germline-derived CDR1 and CDR2 are SGHRS and YFSETQ. V shed 3 bases and J 4 bases; nucleotides not matched to a gene: 7. The CDR3: CASSSLTGGVTEAFF. CDR3 coding DNA: TGCGCCAGCAGCTCACTGACAGGGGGAGTCACTGAAGCTTTCTTT.

Only a few counts were recorded for this clonotype. The rearrangement joins TRBV11-3 to TRBJ2-2; 10 nucleotides line up with TRBD1. Germline loops: CDR1 SGHNT, CDR2 YENEEA. CDR3 length: 15 residues. J lost 6 bases, V lost 5 bases, and 6 bases had no gene match. CDR3 sequence reads: CASSTGTGDPGELFF. The CDR3 DNA is TGTGCCAGCAGCACCGGGACAGGGGACCCCGGGGAGCTGTTTTTT.

The CDR3 DNA reads TGCAGTGTCGGCCCGCCTAATCAGCCCCAGCATTTT. Protein sequence: CSVGPPNQPQHF. The chain employs TRBV20-1 and TRBJ1-5, with D unclear. V dropped 7 bases and J dropped 4 bases, with 11 bases sitting between them. This CDR3 has 12 residues. Germline values: CDR1 DFQATT, CDR2 SNEGSKA (reference sequence).

Only a few counts were recorded for this clonotype. The V call is TRBV6-1, the J call TRBJ1-5; 7 bases are shared with TRBD1. CDR1 MNHNS and CDR2 SASEGT come from the germline V gene. V lost 2 bases and J lost 3; bases outside the gene matches: 4. The CDR3 contains 15 residues. CDR3 nucleotide sequence: TGTGCCAGCAGTGAATGGCAGGGGGTCAATCAGCCCCAGCATTTT. Protein product: CASSEWQGVNQPQHF.

The chain joins TRBV2 to TRBJ1-2; D is undetermined. Trimming stripped 7 bases from V and 8 bases from J, with 11 bases between. This CDR3 is 11 amino acids long. Germline V gene data show CDR1 as SNHLY and CDR2 as FYNNEI. DNA for the CDR3: TGTGCCAGCACCCCCTCTCTCGGCTACACCTTC. It specifies CASTPSLGYTF.

This clonotype was seen many times. The chain recombines TRBV5-1 with TRBJ2-5; a weak D match, TRBD1 (5 bases). V was clipped by 2 bases and J by 0 bases, with 8 bases between them. The germline V gene encodes CDR1 SGHRS and CDR2 YFSETQ. The CDR3 runs 14 residues. The CDR3 bases are TGCGCCAGCAGCTTCCCAGGGAACCAAGAGACCCAGTACTTC. Its protein is CASSFPGNQETQYF.

A remark on this clonotype: This clone may be a read error of a much larger clone one base away. The CDR3 reads CASSWGPYEQYF. The DNA of the CDR3 is TGTGCCAGCAGCTGGGGGCCCTACGAGCAGTACTTC. The chain carries TRBV12-3 or TRBV12-4 and TRBJ2-7; a possible D gene is TRBD1 (6 bases). Between the trimmed V and J ends, which lost 6 bases and 2 bases, there was a span of 8 bases. The CDR3 consists of 12 residues.

This sequence joins TRBV7-9 and TRBJ2-1, with TRBD1 matching 8 bases. J gave up 8 bases and V 5 bases, and 8 bases lay outside the gene matches. Looked up from germline, CDR1 is SEHNR and CDR2 is FQNEAQ (reference sequence). The CDR3 runs to 14 residues. CDR3 amino acids: CASSTQGAGDEQFF. The CDR3, as DNA: TGTGCCAGCAGCACTCAGGGGGCCGGGGATGAGCAGTTCTTC.

V usage is TRBV20-1 and J usage is TRBJ2-1; 10 nucleotides agree with TRBD2. The germline V gene has CDR1 DFQATT and CDR2 SNEGSKA (reference sequence). The CDR3 length is 16 residues. The V gene end was trimmed by 4 bases and the J gene end by 2 bases; junction bases not matched to a gene: 8. CDR3 DNA: TGCAGTGCTATAGGGACTCTAGCGGGAGCCTACAATGAGCAGTTCTTC. It encodes CSAIGTLAGAYNEQFF.

The chain recombines TRBV29-1 with TRBJ2-3; D is uncertain. Germline assignment: CDR1 SQVTM and CDR2 ANQGSEA. Trimming pared 3 bases from V and 6 bases from J, leaving 10 bases between. The CDR3 extends over 12 amino acids. The CDR3 coding sequence is TGCAGCGTTGAGCCCGAATACGATACGCAGTATTTT. Residues: CSVEPEYDTQYF.

This clonotype turned up a few times. The rearrangement joins TRBV6-5 to TRBJ1-1; no clear D. CDR3 length: 16 amino acids. Per the germline V gene, CDR1 is MNHEY and CDR2 is SVGAGI. V was cut by 0 bases and J by 1 base, with 12 bases left in between. The CDR3: CASSYSSWAGNTEAFF. CDR3 nucleotides: TGTGCCAGCAGTTACTCGAGTTGGGCAGGGAACACTGAAGCTTTCTTT.

This clonotype was counted only a few times. V is TRBV7-6 and J is TRBJ1-1; no firm D call. Germline CDR1 and CDR2: SGHVS and FNYEAQ. Trimming left V 1 base short and J 0 bases short, with 9 bases between. This CDR3 has 15 residues. The CDR3 nucleotides are TGTGCCAGCAGCTTAGAAAGGATCATGAACACTGAAGCTTTCTTT. Translation gives CASSLERIMNTEAFF.

The chain employs TRBV4-1 and TRBJ2-3, with D hard to call. V lost 4 bases and J lost 5, with 10 bases in between. Germline values: CDR1 MGHRA, CDR2 YSYEKL. This CDR3 has 13 residues. The CDR3 DNA is TGCGCCAGCAGCCCCCCAGGTCAAGATACGCAGTATTTT. It translates to CASSPPGQDTQYF.

This sequence joins TRBV12-3 or TRBV12-4 and TRBJ1-4; D is unclear. This CDR3 is built from 15 residues. Trimming took off 1 base at V and 7 bases at J, with 13 bases between the two ends. As DNA, the CDR3 is TGTGCCAGCAGTTTAGATGCTAGGATCCGTGAAAAACTGTTTTTT. This encodes CASSLDARIREKLFF.